Following are 23 T cell receptor beta chains from one sample sequenced in a study of glioma-infiltrating T cells. Using RNA template, CDR3s of TCR alpha and beta were amplified with iRepertoire arm-PCR. TCRdb analysed the multiplex PCR reads with MiXCR anew, one entry per CDR3 protein. Here the sample spans roughly 4,000 distinct CDR3 sequences, roughly 25% being singletons. The sample was glioma tissue, nonneoplastic brain tissue, or PBMCs (not recorded which). The receptors were sampled from a human donor with low-grade glioma or glioblastoma, undergoing nonglioma brain surgery, or in good health (not recorded which).

This clonotype was found many times. The junction and the germline gene differ at one end; a read error may be behind it. The CDR3 bases are TGTGCCAGCAGCCCCCTTTACGGGGGCTTATCCTTC. Translating it yields CASSPLYGGLSF. The J gene is TRBJ2-1, the V gene TRBV28; tentatively, D is TRBD1 or TRBD2 (6 bases each). The CDR3 contains 12 residues. CDR1 is MDHEN, CDR2 SYDVKM, per germline. Full variable domain (missing parts from reference TRBV28 and TRBJ2-1): DVKVTQSSRYLVKRTGEKVFLECVQDMDHENMFWYRQDPGLGLRLIYFSYDVKMKEKGDIPEGYSVSREKKERFSLILESASTNQTSMYLCASSPLYGGLSFGPGTRLTVL.

The chain carries TRBV20-1 and TRBJ1-2; 8 bases fit TRBD1. Germline V gene lookup returns CDR1 DFQATT and CDR2 SNEGSKA (reference sequence). V gave up 5 bases and J gave up 8 bases; unmatched junction bases: 19. The CDR3 loop spans 16 amino acids. The CDR3 loop is CSAPSGDRTFRDGYTF. As DNA, the CDR3 is TGCAGTGCTCCCTCGGGGGACAGGACATTCCGCGACGGCTACACCTTC.

The chain is built from TRBV20-1 and TRBJ2-1; TRBD2 agrees at 12 bases. The V gene end was trimmed by 1 base and the J gene end by 6 bases; junction bases not matched to a gene: 1. The CDR3 covers 14 residues. Looked up from germline, CDR1 is DFQATT and CDR2 is SNEGSKA (reference sequence). The CDR3 here is CSARGLAGVNEQFF. The CDR3 coding sequence is TGCAGTGCTAGAGGACTAGCGGGGGTCAATGAGCAGTTCTTC.

Relative to its sample, this clonotype is medium-sized. J is TRBJ2-1 and V is TRBV4-1, with D perhaps TRBD2 (7 bases). V shed 0 bases and J shed 2 bases, with 14 bases lying between them. This CDR3 comprises 17 residues. Per the germline V gene, CDR1 is MGHRA and CDR2 is YSYEKL. CDR3 nucleotide sequence: TGCGCCAGCAGCCAAGATTGGGCGGGGGCTGCCTACAATGAGCAGTTCTTC. This sequence encodes CASSQDWAGAAYNEQFF.

CDR3 region: CASSSPLRGYYNEQFF. The CDR3 nucleotides are TGTGCCAGCAGTTCTCCGTTGAGGGGGTACTACAATGAGCAGTTCTTC. The V and J genes are TRBV27 and TRBJ2-1, with D possibly being TRBD1 (6 bases). The V and J ends lost 4 bases and 3 bases respectively, with 16 bases between them. CDR3 length equals 16 residues. In germline, CDR1 is MNHEY, CDR2 SMNVEV (reference sequence).

This clonotype qualifies as medium-sized. The chain joins TRBV7-9 to TRBJ1-1, with D hard to call. With 6 bases removed from V and 1 base from J, the gap between germline ends came to 9 bases. Per germline, CDR1 SEHNR and CDR2 FQNEAQ (reference sequence). The CDR3 loop spans 13 amino acids. DNA for the CDR3: TGTGCCAGCAGAAGTACTTCGAACACTGAAGCTTTCTTT. Residues: CASRSTSNTEAFF.

In its sample, this clonotype was seen many times. The CDR3 region has the DNA TGTGCCAGCAGCTTAGGTGGACAGCCTAGCACAGATACGCAGTATTTT. This codes for CASSLGGQPSTDTQYF. The chain employs TRBV11-2 and TRBJ2-3; a possible D gene is TRBD1 (6 bases). CDR1 SGHAT and CDR2 FQNNGV come from the germline V gene. This CDR3 is built from 16 residues. Trimming took 1 base from V and 0 from J, leaving 11 bases between them.

The table lists this clonotype with a few counts. The conserved phenylalanine or tryptophan is not found at the CDR3 terminus, so this likely reflects a read error. This chain connects TRBV24-1 to TRBJ1-1, with D perhaps matching TRBD1 (5 bases). The CDR3 consists of 13 residues. Germline lookup yields CDR1 KGHDR and CDR2 SFDVKD. The V end lost 12 bases, the J end lost 4 bases, and 17 bases lay between the germline ends. The CDR3: CASGQPRGTEAFL. As DNA, the CDR3 is TGTGCCTCAGGGCAGCCGCGAGGCACTGAAGCTTTCCTT.

At least ten counts were recorded for this clonotype. This chain connects TRBV19 to TRBJ2-1; D is perhaps TRBD1 (6 bases). The CDR3 loop spans 16 amino acids. Germline V gene sequence: CDR1 LNHDA, CDR2 SQIVND (reference sequence). V lost 0 bases to trimming and J lost 3 bases, with 12 bases between them. This chain's CDR3 is CASSIDEGQFYNEQFF. In DNA, the CDR3 is TGTGCCAGTAGTATAGATGAAGGACAGTTCTACAATGAGCAGTTCTTC.

Note on this clonotype: Its ends do not fully match the called genes, so a read error is possible. The rearrangement uses TRBV5-5 and TRBJ2-3, with D uncertain. This CDR3 is 16 amino acids long. The germline gives CDR1 SGHKS, CDR2 YYEKEE (reference sequence). The CDR3 region has the DNA TGTGTCAGCAGTTCCGGACCGATGAGGATCACAGATACGCAGTATTTT. It codes for CVSSSGPMRITDTQYF. The whole variable domain, filled in from reference TRBV5-5 and TRBJ2-3, reads DAGVTQSPTHLIKTRGQQVTLRCSPISGHKSVSWYQQVLGQGPQFIFQYYEKEERGRGNFPDRFSARQFPNYSSELNVNALLLGDSALYLCVSSSGPMRITDTQYFGPGTRLTVL.

This clonotype is large (0.1 to 1%) in the sample. This chain connects TRBV28 to TRBJ1-1, with unresolved D. V was trimmed by 5 bases and J by 6 bases, leaving 7 bases between them. The CDR3 is 11 amino acids. Germline V gives CDR1 MDHEN, CDR2 SYDVKM. This CDR3 is CASSTHAEAFF. CDR3 nucleotides: TGTGCCAGCAGTACCCACGCTGAAGCTTTCTTT.

Sample share makes this clonotype medium-sized (0.01 to 0.1%). The J gene is TRBJ1-6, the V gene TRBV7-9, with 10 nucleotides matching TRBD1. Per the germline V gene, CDR1 is SEHNR and CDR2 is FQNEAQ (reference sequence). The CDR3 contains 15 residues. The V and J ends lost 5 bases and 8 bases, in that order; junction bases with no gene match: 6. The CDR3, as DNA: TGTGCCAGCAGCCTCGGGACAGGGGTGTATTCACCCCTCCACTTT. Residues: CASSLGTGVYSPLHF.

This clonotype has ten or more counts. The chain uses TRBV11-2 and TRBJ2-3, with no clear D. This CDR3 is 11 amino acids long. The V gene lost 4 bases and the J gene lost 2 bases, with 1 base spanning the gap. Germline CDR1 reads SGHAT; CDR2 reads FQNNGV. The CDR3 DNA is TGTGCCAGCAGCTACACAGATACGCAGTATTTT. It translates to CASSYTDTQYF.

This clonotype is classed as medium-sized. The V and J genes are TRBV18 and TRBJ1-6, with a tentative D call TRBD1 (5 bases). In germline, CDR1 is KGHSH, CDR2 LQKENI. This CDR3 is 16 amino acids long. Trimming took off 1 base at V and 7 bases at J, with 14 bases between the two ends. The CDR3 loop is CASSPRGMGDNSPLHF. DNA of the CDR3: TGTGCCAGCTCACCACGCGGGATGGGGGACAATTCACCCCTCCACTTT.

The V call is TRBV4-1, the J call TRBJ1-1; TRBD1 agrees at 8 bases. CDR1 is MGHRA and CDR2 is YSYEKL in the germline V gene. This CDR3 has 14 residues. V was clipped by 8 bases and J by 2 bases; unmatched bases: 7. CDR3 DNA: TGCGCCAGCCCATCAGGGGGCTCCAACACTGAAGCTTTCTTT. Encoded protein: CASPSGGSNTEAFF.

The rearrangement uses TRBV6-1 and TRBJ1-1, with a possible D match to TRBD1 (5 bases). Germline V CDR1 and CDR2: MNHNS, SASEGT. The V end was cut by 6 bases, the J end by 0 bases, with 20 bases between. CDR3 length: 17 residues. The CDR3 reads CASRKPGLGTMNTEAFF. The CDR3 region has the DNA TGTGCCAGCAGGAAACCGGGACTGGGGACCATGAACACTGAAGCTTTCTTT.

This clonotype was recorded many times. The chain has TRBV2 and TRBJ2-2; TRBD2 matches at 7 bases. The CDR3 runs to 15 residues. CDR1 and CDR2 (germline): SNHLY, FYNNEI. The junction had 5 bases not matched to a gene; V was cut back by 0 bases and J by 7 bases. CDR3 protein: CASSEAPGGGGELFF. The CDR3 nucleotides read TGTGCCAGCAGTGAAGCCCCTGGGGGGGGCGGGGAGCTGTTTTTT.

This clonotype is classed as medium-sized (0.01 to 0.1%). The chain couples TRBV2 to TRBJ1-2, with no clear D. Trimming left V 8 bases short and J 5 bases short, with 15 bases between. The CDR3 totals 13 residues. Germline CDR1 and CDR2: SNHLY and FYNNEI. This chain's CDR3 is CASQQYLAYGYTF. For the CDR3, the DNA is TGTGCCAGCCAGCAGTATTTGGCTTATGGCTACACCTTC.

This clonotype is hyperexpanded. The chain couples TRBV6-1 to TRBJ2-2; D gene uncertain. Deletions cut 10 bases from V and 2 bases from J, with 14 bases between. Germline loops: CDR1 MNHNS, CDR2 SASEGT. This CDR3 has 14 residues. The CDR3 protein is CATRLGPNTGELFF. The CDR3 coding sequence is TGTGCCACCCGTTTGGGCCCCAACACCGGGGAGCTGTTTTTT.

The chain couples TRBV30 to TRBJ2-5; 8 nucleotides match TRBD1. CDR3 length: 16 amino acids. Germline values: CDR1 GTSNPN, CDR2 SVGIG (reference sequence). With V trimmed by 1 base and J by 5 bases, 12 bases remained unmatched. CDR3 sequence (DNA): TGTGCCTGGAGTGGGCCCCCCGGGACAGGAATGGAGACCCAGTACTTC. As protein: CAWSGPPGTGMETQYF.

This clonotype was detected many times. The rearrangement uses TRBV4-1 and TRBJ1-2, with a tentative D call TRBD1 (5 bases). Germline assignment: CDR1 MGHRA and CDR2 YSYEKL. V was pared by 3 bases and J by 2 bases, with 7 bases between. The CDR3 extends over 13 amino acids. CDR3 DNA sequence: TGCGCCAGCAGCCAGGGGGGGAACTATGGCTACACCTTC. It translates to CASSQGGNYGYTF.

In the case of this clonotype: This CDR3 is missing its conserved last phenylalanine or tryptophan, likely due to a read error. V usage is TRBV2 and J usage is TRBJ1-5; 8 nucleotides match TRBD1. The germline V gene encodes CDR1 SNHLY and CDR2 FYNNEI. Trimming removed 4 bases from V and 5 bases from J; junction bases left unmatched: 7. This CDR3 is built from 15 residues. CDR3 nucleotide sequence: TGTGCCAGCAGTGCACAGGGGGGGGGCGATCAGCCCCAGCATCTT. This encodes CASSAQGGGDQPQHL.

In regard to this clonotype: A junction boundary mismatches the germline segment, possibly from a read error. The V call is TRBV6-1, the J call TRBJ2-1, with D possibly TRBD2 on 5 matching bases. CDR3 length: 11 amino acids. Germline CDR1 is MNHNS and CDR2 is SASEGT. CDR3 nucleotide sequence: TGTGCCAGCGGGCTAGCTGGGGAGCAGTCCTTC. Residues: CASGLAGEQSF.